This is a list of T cell receptor beta chains from one sample in a study of T cells in narcolepsy. The repertoire was sequenced with immunoSEQ multiplex PCR; TCRdb's copy has only in-frame clones and lacks some. This table has 25,000 to 35,000 clones, 75% to 90% appearing once. Sequences were obtained from memory (CD45RA-) CD4+ T cells from blood. These receptors originate from a human donor in good health. The CDR3 runs from the conserved cysteine through the conserved F or W. Each record gives: J gene, clone size, D gene, V gene, CDR3 DNA, CDR3 protein. The D gene is left open where the match is weak. Clone size is stated in some rows and not others, as once, few, many or a class when expanded.

TRBJ2-5 NA TRBD2 TRBV5-1 TGCGCCAGCAGCTTGACCCTAGCGGGGCCCCAAGTTGTCGAGACCCAGTACTTC CASSLTLAGPQVVETQYF
TRBJ1-2 few NA TRBV6-5 TGTGCCAGCAGTCCCCGTGGGAGCAACTATGGCTACACCTTC CASSPRGSNYGYTF
TRBJ1-5 NA TRBD1 TRBV6-1 TGTGCCACGCAGGTATGGACAGGGTCGGATCAGCCCCAGCATTTT CATQVWTGSDQPQHF
TRBJ2-2 NA TRBD2 TRBV14 TGTGCCAGCAGCCAAGCCCTAGCGGGGTCCGGGGAGCTGTTTTTT CASSQALAGSGELFF
TRBJ1-2 NA NA TRBV19 TGTGCCAGTAGTATAGATTATAGCGGCAGGCGGACGAGCTATGGCTACACCTTC CASSIDYSGRRTSYGYTF
TRBJ2-3 NA NA TRBV28 TGTGCCAGCAGTTTCACAGATACGCAGTATTTT CASSFTDTQYF
TRBJ1-1 NA NA TRBV27 TGTGCCAGCAGTTTAACAGGGCCGAACACTGAAGCTTTCTTT CASSLTGPNTEAFF
TRBJ1-3 NA TRBD1 TRBV28 TGTGCCAGCGGTACACAGGGGACCTACTCTGGAAACACCATATATTTT CASGTQGTYSGNTIYF
TRBJ2-1 NA NA TRBV7-2 TGTGCCAGCAGCCCGCTCCGAGGGGTCGAGCAGTTCTTC CASSPLRGVEQFF
TRBJ2-3 NA TRBD1 TRBV5-4 TGTGCCAGCAGCCACGGAGGACAGGGGGAGGGTACGCAGTATTTT CASSHGGQGEGTQYF
TRBJ1-2 NA TRBD1 TRBV7-2 TGTGCCAGCAACCCAACAGGGGGCTTTGGCTACACCTTC CASNPTGGFGYTF
TRBJ1-6 NA TRBD1 TRBV28 TGTGCCAGCAGGGGACAGGGTACCTATAATTCACCCCTCCACTTT CASRGQGTYNSPLHF
TRBJ2-7 NA TRBD1 TRBV18 TGTGCCAGCTCACGCGAGACAGGGGTAGGTTACGAGCAGTACTTC CASSRETGVGYEQYF
TRBJ2-3 NA NA TRBV15 TGTGCCACCAGCGCCGAATTGGGTACGCAGTATTTT CATSAELGTQYF
TRBJ1-3 NA NA TRBV5-1 TGCGCCAGCAGCTTGGGGGGCGGAAACACCATATATTTT CASSLGGGNTIYF
TRBJ2-1 few TRBD2 TRBV4-3 TGCGCCAGCAGCCAAGTAACTAGCGGCTACAATGAGCAGTTCTTC CASSQVTSGYNEQFF
TRBJ2-2 once NA TRBV5-1 TGCGCCAGCAGCTCCTCGGTGGGGCTTGGTACCGGGGAGCTGTTTTTT CASSSSVGLGTGELFF
TRBJ1-2 NA TRBD1 TRBV6-6 TGTGCCAGCAGTTACGGGGACAGCTATGGCTACACCTTC CASSYGDSYGYTF
TRBJ2-5 NA TRBD2 TRBV5-5 TGTGCCAGCAGATACCAGGAGGCGGGGGGGACCCAGTACTTC CASRYQEAGGTQYF
TRBJ2-3 NA NA TRBV11-3 TGTGCCAGCAGCTTACATCGGGGCACAGATACGCAGTATTTT CASSLHRGTDTQYF
TRBJ1-5 NA NA TRBV2 TGTGCCAGCAGTGAAGGGGGGGATCAGCCCCAGCATTTT CASSEGGDQPQHF
TRBJ2-3 NA NA TRBV11-3 TGTGCCAGCAGCTTAGGGGGGAGCACAGATACGCAGTATTTT CASSLGGSTDTQYF
TRBJ2-3 NA NA TRBV29-1 TGCAGCGTGGACTTGGGGGGCAGGTACACAGATACGCAGTATTTT CSVDLGGRYTDTQYF
TRBJ2-4 NA NA TRBV7-9 TGTGCCAGCAGCCCTGAGGGATTGGGAGCCAAAAACATTCAGTACTTC CASSPEGLGAKNIQYF
TRBJ2-3 NA TRBD2 TRBV6-6 TGTGCCAGCAGCCTTGCTGTAGCGGGGGGAGGAGATACGCAGTATTTT CASSLAVAGGGDTQYF
TRBJ2-1 NA NA TRBV7-2 TGTGCCAGCAGCTTGGGTAAGGGGTATGAGCAGTTCTTC CASSLGKGYEQFF
TRBJ2-2 NA NA TRBV2 TGTGCCAGCAGTGTCTCCAGAAAAGACACCGGGGAGCTGTTTTTT CASSVSRKDTGELFF
TRBJ2-2 NA NA TRBV10-3 TGTGCCATCAGGCAACAGGGAGACACCGGGGAGCTGTTTTTT CAIRQQGDTGELFF
TRBJ1-2 NA NA TRBV7-9 TGTGCCAGCAGCTTACTCCGGGCCCCGCCTGACTATGGCTACACCTTC CASSLLRAPPDYGYTF
TRBJ1-5 NA NA TRBV13 TGTGCCAGCAGCCAAGGACGGGATCAGCCCCAGCATTTT CASSQGRDQPQHF
TRBJ1-2 NA NA TRBV19 TGTGCCAGTGCTTCTAACTATGGCTACACCTTC CASASNYGYTF
TRBJ2-3 NA NA TRBV7-2 TGTGCCAGCAGCTTATTCGGGACAGATACGCAGTATTTT CASSLFGTDTQYF
TRBJ1-2 once NA TRBV28 TGTGCCAGCAGTTCTCCTTTGGGCACCGCCTGGGACTATGGCTACACCTTC CASSSPLGTAWDYGYTF
TRBJ1-1 NA NA TRBV7-2 TGTGCCAGCAGTCTACAGGGATTGAACACTGAAGCTTTCTTT CASSLQGLNTEAFF
TRBJ2-1 NA NA TRBV27 TGTGCCAGCAAGGAGACAAAACCTTACAATGAGCAGTTCTTC CASKETKPYNEQFF
TRBJ2-5 few TRBD1 TRBV5-1 TGCGCCAGCAGCTCGGGACAGCTCCAAGAGACCCAGTACTTC CASSSGQLQETQYF
TRBJ1-5 NA TRBD1 TRBV6-6 TGTGCCAGCCGGACAGGGGGGGATCAGCCCCAGCATTTT CASRTGGDQPQHF
TRBJ1-2 NA NA TRBV10-3 TGTGCCATCAGTGAGTATCGCGGTGGCTACACCTTC CAISEYRGGYTF
TRBJ1-2 few NA TRBV29-1 TGCAGCGTTGAAGATCCCGGGCGTTATGGCTACACCTTC CSVEDPGRYGYTF
TRBJ1-2 once NA TRBV7-2 TGTGCCAGCAGCTTTGGGGGCGGTGGCTACACCTTC CASSFGGGGYTF
TRBJ1-6 NA NA TRBV7-2 TGTGCCAGCAGCGCGAATAGGGATTCACCCCTCCACTTT CASSANRDSPLHF
TRBJ1-6 few NA TRBV7-9 TGTGCCAGCAGCTTGGAGCAGTATAATTCACCCCTCCACTTT CASSLEQYNSPLHF
TRBJ1-5 NA TRBD1 TRBV19 TGTGCCAGTAATCTACAGGGGACCTATAGCAATCAGCCCCAGCATTTT CASNLQGTYSNQPQHF
TRBJ1-1 NA NA TRBV5-6 TGTGCCAGCAGCTTGGTTATGGGGGGGAACACTGAAGCTTTCTTT CASSLVMGGNTEAFF
TRBJ1-2 NA NA TRBV6-5 TGTGCCAGCGGGGGAGGTCTGGGGGGCTACACCTTC CASGGGLGGYTF
TRBJ1-1 NA NA TRBV7-9 TGTGCCAGCACTCTTAGGAACACTGAAGCTTTCTTT CASTLRNTEAFF
TRBJ2-2 NA NA TRBV18 TGTGCCAGCTCACCTCTAGGGGCAAAGAACACCGGGGAGCTGTTTTTT CASSPLGAKNTGELFF
TRBJ1-6 NA NA TRBV28 TGTGCCAGCACCCGTGACGGGAGGTCACCCCTCCACTTT CASTRDGRSPLHF
TRBJ1-2 NA NA TRBV28 TGTGCCAGCAGCCGAGCCCCAGCTCGGCGTTACACCTTC CASSRAPARRYTF
TRBJ1-1 NA NA TRBV28 TGTGCCAGCAGCCGAGGAGGGGAGACTGAAGCTTTCTTT CASSRGGETEAFF